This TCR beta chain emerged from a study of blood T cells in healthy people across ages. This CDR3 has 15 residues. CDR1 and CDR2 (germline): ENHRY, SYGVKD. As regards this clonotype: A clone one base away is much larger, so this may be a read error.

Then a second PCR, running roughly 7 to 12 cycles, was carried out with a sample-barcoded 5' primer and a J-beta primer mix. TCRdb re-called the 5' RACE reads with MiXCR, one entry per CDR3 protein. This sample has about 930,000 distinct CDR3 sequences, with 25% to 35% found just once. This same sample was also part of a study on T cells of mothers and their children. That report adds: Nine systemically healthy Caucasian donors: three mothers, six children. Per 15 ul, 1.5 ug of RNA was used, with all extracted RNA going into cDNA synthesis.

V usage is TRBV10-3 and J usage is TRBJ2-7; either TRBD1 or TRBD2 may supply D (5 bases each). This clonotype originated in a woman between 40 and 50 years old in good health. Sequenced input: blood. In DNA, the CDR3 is TGTGCCATCAATGAGTCGAGGGACGGCGTCTACGAGCAGTACTTC. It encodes CAINESRDGVYEQYF.